Following are 30 T cell receptor beta chains from one sample sequenced in a study of human T cells and chemical hapten exposure. Via MiXCR, TCRdb re-called the RACE reads, giving one row per CDR3 protein. The data show fewer than 300,000 distinct CDR3 sequences, 7.5% to 8% seen once. Time point denoted: pre-sensitization, week 0. Treatment meaning: therapeutic diphenylcyclopropenone sensitization with weekly scalp DPC. The sequencing here drew on whole blood, taken in connection with sensitization to the hapten diphenylcyclopropenone (DPC). The receptor source for this set is a man aged 18 to 35 with alopecia areata. Some clones in this sample may be carry-over from other donors' samples.

This clonotype has at least ten counts. The chain uses TRBV29-1 and TRBJ1-5; no clear D gene. CDR3 size: 13 residues. Germline CDR1 is SQVTM and CDR2 is ANQGSEA. Trimming stripped 4 bases from V and 3 bases from J, with 10 bases between. CDR3: CSVATGNNQPQHF. The CDR3 bases are TGCAGCGTTGCGACGGGGAACAATCAGCCCCAGCATTTT.

This clonotype was seen ten or more times. The chain's CDR3 is CASSYQGDGELFF. CDR3 nucleotides: TGTGCCAGCAGCTACCAGGGTGACGGGGAGCTGTTTTTT. This sequence joins TRBV6-5 and TRBJ2-2, with a weak D call TRBD1 (5 bases). V was trimmed by 6 bases and J by 7 bases, leaving 12 bases between them. This CDR3 is 13 amino acids long. Germline-derived CDR1 and CDR2 are MNHEY and SVGAGI.

This clonotype has only a few counts. The V call is TRBV6-1, the J call TRBJ2-4, with D unclear. The CDR3 covers 17 residues. V gave up 2 bases and J gave up 1 base, with 15 bases separating them. Germline V gene lookup returns CDR1 MNHNS and CDR2 SASEGT. As DNA, the CDR3 is TGTGCCAGCAGTGAAAACCCCCCTCTCCAGGCCAAAAACATTCAGTACTTC. Translating it yields CASSENPPLQAKNIQYF.

This clonotype came up a few times. This CDR3 reads CASSPDRGINRQYF. In nucleotides, the CDR3 is TGCGCCAGCAGCCCGGACAGGGGGATAAACAGGCAGTATTTT. This chain joins TRBV4-3 and TRBJ2-3; 10 bases align to TRBD1. V gave up 4 bases and J gave up 11 bases; unmatched junction bases: 9. Looked up from germline, CDR1 is LGHNA and CDR2 is YSLEER. The length of the CDR3 is 14 residues.

This clonotype was detected only a few times. This chain uses TRBV9 with TRBJ2-4, with D possibly TRBD1 on 6 matching bases. The V gene's germline CDR1 is SGDLS and CDR2 YYNGEE. Trimming pared 4 bases from V and 0 bases from J, leaving 14 bases between. The CDR3 runs 16 residues. This CDR3 is CASSSHRDLAKNIQYF. The CDR3 DNA sequence: TGTGCCAGCAGCTCCCACAGGGACCTAGCCAAAAACATTCAGTACTTC.

This clonotype was counted at least ten times. The rearrangement joins TRBV9 to TRBJ2-7; 8 nucleotides line up with TRBD2. Germline assignment: CDR1 SGDLS and CDR2 YYNGEE. This CDR3 has 15 residues. V trimming: 2 bases; J trimming: 2 bases; junction bases outside the gene matches: 6. The CDR3 coding sequence is TGTGCCAGCAGCGTCAGCGGGGGTCCTACCTACGAGCAGTACTTC. Its protein product is CASSVSGGPTYEQYF.

This clonotype was observed a handful of times. The chain is built from TRBV5-4 and TRBJ2-1; the D is unclear. The CDR3 loop spans 16 amino acids. Trimming pared 4 bases from V and 3 bases from J, leaving 17 bases between. CDR1 is SGHNT, CDR2 YYREEE, per germline (reference sequence). The CDR3 bases are TGTGCCAGCAGCCCTAGGACGGAAATATTCTACAATGAGCAGTTCTTC. Encoded protein: CASSPRTEIFYNEQFF.

This clonotype was seen ten or more times. This rearrangement joins TRBV6-2 or TRBV6-3 to TRBJ2-6; 7 bases map to TRBD2. In germline, CDR1 is MNHEY, CDR2 SVGEGT. The CDR3 loop spans 18 amino acids. Germline trimming cut 2 bases from V and 4 bases from J; bases unmatched to any gene: 11. The CDR3: CASSYPRGGRTGANVLTF. DNA for the CDR3: TGTGCCAGCAGTTACCCCCGGGGAGGGAGGACAGGGGCCAACGTCCTGACTTTC.

This clonotype was picked up a small number of times. CDR3 region: CASSYSRSSFNTGELFF. CDR3 nucleotides: TGTGCCAGCAGTTACTCACGGTCCAGCTTTAACACCGGGGAGCTGTTTTTT. This rearrangement joins TRBV6-2 or TRBV6-3 to TRBJ2-2; D is undetermined. Trimming pared 0 bases from V and 2 bases from J, leaving 13 bases between. This CDR3 contains 17 residues. Germline assignment: CDR1 MNHEY and CDR2 SVGEGT.

This chain uses TRBV20-1 with TRBJ1-4; D remains unclear. The CDR3 is made up of 14 amino acids. CDR1 and CDR2 (germline): DFQATT, SNEGSKA (reference sequence). Trimming took 4 bases from V and 4 from J, leaving 13 bases between them. This CDR3 is CSATGAFFNEKLFF. CDR3 nucleotides: TGCAGTGCTACTGGAGCCTTCTTTAATGAAAAACTGTTTTTT.

This clonotype was picked up a small number of times. The rearrangement links TRBV6-6 to TRBJ2-7; D is ambiguous. Germline-derived CDR1 and CDR2 are MNHNY and SVGAGI (reference sequence). The CDR3 has 15 residues. V lost 0 bases and J lost 4, with 13 bases in between. CDR3 amino acids: CASSYSMFTKYEQYV. DNA for the CDR3: TGTGCCAGCAGTTACTCGATGTTCACGAAGTACGAGCAGTACGTC.

The V and J genes are TRBV4-3 and TRBJ2-1; maybe TRBD2 (5 bases). This CDR3 is built from 16 residues. Germline CDR1 LGHNA, CDR2 YSLEER. V was shortened by 0 bases and J by 3 bases, with 12 bases between the two germline ends. CDR3 nucleotides: TGCGCCAGCAGCCAAGAGGCGCGGGCGCTCTACAATGAGCAGTTCTTC. This codes for CASSQEARALYNEQFF.

The table lists this clonotype with many counts. The CDR3 nucleotides are TGTGCCAGTTCGGCGCTCTCTGGGGCCAACGTCCTGACTTTC. This translates into CASSALSGANVLTF. V usage is TRBV2 and J usage is TRBJ2-6; D gene unclear. Germline values: CDR1 SNHLY, CDR2 FYNNEI. Trimming stripped 9 bases from V and 0 bases from J, with 9 bases between. The CDR3 sequence is 14 residues long.

The gene calls are TRBV9 and TRBJ2-5; D not resolved. Trimming took 0 bases from V and 5 from J, leaving 14 bases between them. Germline V CDR1 and CDR2: SGDLS, YYNGEE. This CDR3 comprises 15 residues. CDR3 region: CASSVGPSRMETQYF. In DNA form, the CDR3 reads TGTGCCAGCAGCGTAGGTCCGTCTAGGATGGAGACCCAGTACTTC.

This clonotype was seen many times. The chain recombines TRBV9 with TRBJ2-7; 7 bases align to TRBD1. V shed 2 bases, J shed 3 bases, and the junction held 5 bases outside the gene matches. CDR1 SGDLS and CDR2 YYNGEE come from the germline V gene. The CDR3 consists of 14 residues. The DNA for the CDR3 is TGTGCCAGCAGCGTGGGGGACAGCCACTACGAGCAGTACTTC. Its protein is CASSVGDSHYEQYF.

This clonotype was counted only a few times. The chain has TRBV4-3 and TRBJ2-7, with a possible D match to TRBD2 (7 bases). Germline V gene sequence: CDR1 LGHNA, CDR2 YSLEER. This CDR3 has 16 residues. V dropped 1 base and J dropped 0 bases, with 13 bases sitting between them. In DNA, the CDR3 is TGCGCCAGCAGCCAAGTTCCGGGGGGCCTCTCCTACGAGCAGTACTTC. Its translation: CASSQVPGGLSYEQYF.

This clonotype appeared many times. This sequence joins TRBV6-2 or TRBV6-3 and TRBJ1-1; TRBD1 is a possible D gene (6 bases). V was clipped by 6 bases and J by 1 base, with 12 bases between them. Per the germline V gene, CDR1 is MNHEY and CDR2 is SVGEGT. The CDR3 extends over 14 amino acids. The CDR3 DNA reads as TGTGCCAGCAGAACCGGACAGAGGAACACTGAAGCTTTCTTT. Translation: CASRTGQRNTEAFF.

The V and J genes are TRBV6-2 or TRBV6-3 and TRBJ1-6; tentatively, D is TRBD1 (5 bases). This CDR3 region has 13 residues. V was pared by 7 bases and J by 8 bases, with 12 bases between. Germline loops: CDR1 MNHEY, CDR2 SVGEGT. CDR3 bases: TGTGCCAGCACCCAGACCAGGGATTCACCCCTCCACTTT. The encoded protein is CASTQTRDSPLHF.

V and J are TRBV29-1 and TRBJ1-2, with D uncertain. The V end was cut by 4 bases, the J end by 3 bases, with 12 bases between. This CDR3 spans 13 amino acids. Germline CDR1 SQVTM, CDR2 ANQGSEA. In DNA, the CDR3 is TGCAGCGTTGCCATGGTTAGTTACTATGGCTACACCTTC. It yields the protein CSVAMVSYYGYTF.

This clonotype was counted at least ten times. The rearrangement uses TRBV25-1 and TRBJ1-2, with 10 bases matching TRBD1. This CDR3 has 16 residues. CDR1 and CDR2 from the germline V gene are MGHDK and SYGVNS. V was pared by 4 bases and J by 4 bases, with 9 bases of the junction left unmatched. The CDR3 loop is CASSGRTGGVGYGYTF. The CDR3 DNA is TGTGCCAGCAGTGGGAGGACAGGGGGAGTGGGCTATGGCTACACCTTC.

The rearrangement uses TRBV7-4 and TRBJ2-3; D gene ambiguous. V gave up 5 bases and J gave up 4 bases, with 22 bases separating them. CDR3 length equals 17 residues. The germline CDR1 and CDR2 sequences are SGHVT and SQSDAQ. The CDR3 protein is CASSPAPDPAAPDTQYF. The CDR3 coding sequence is TGTGCCAGCAGCCCCGCCCCGGACCCCGCGGCCCCAGATACGCAGTATTTT.

The genes are TRBV6-2 or TRBV6-3 and TRBJ2-5, with D possibly TRBD1 on 6 matching bases. The germline V gene encodes CDR1 MNHEY and CDR2 SVGEGT. The CDR3 length is 13 residues. V lost 3 bases to trimming and J lost 5 bases, with 10 bases between them. CDR3 nucleotides: TGTGCCAGCAGTTATTCAGGGGTTGAGACCCAGTACTTC. Protein product: CASSYSGVETQYF.

This clonotype showed up just a few times. CDR3 protein: CASSQDSRTETQYF. The CDR3 nucleotides are TGTGCCAGCAGCCAAGATAGCAGGACGGAGACCCAGTACTTC. The chain employs TRBV3-1 and TRBJ2-5; D not certain. Trimming stripped 0 bases from V and 5 bases from J, with 10 bases between. This CDR3 spans 14 amino acids. Per the germline V gene, CDR1 is LGHDT and CDR2 is YNNKEL (reference sequence).

A few counts support this clonotype. This rearrangement joins TRBV6-5 to TRBJ2-7; a weak D match, TRBD1 (8 bases). The CDR3 is made up of 15 amino acids. Germline assignment: CDR1 MNHEY and CDR2 SVGAGI. V was trimmed by 8 bases and J by 4 bases, leaving 21 bases between them. CDR3 loop: CASAGVGQGGYEQYF. In nucleotides, the CDR3 is TGTGCCAGCGCGGGGGTAGGACAGGGAGGATACGAGCAGTACTTC.

This rearrangement joins TRBV7-9 to TRBJ2-3, with D perhaps TRBD1 or TRBD2 (7 bases each). The CDR3 runs 18 residues. Germline assignment: CDR1 SEHNR and CDR2 FQNEAQ (reference sequence). V lost 5 bases and J 0 bases, leaving 21 bases between the germline ends. CDR3 sequence (DNA): TGTGCCAGCAGCCCCGGGACAGTGGTAGCGGGCAGCACAGATACGCAGTATTTT. Translation: CASSPGTVVAGSTDTQYF.

This clonotype was picked up a small number of times. The CDR3 is CASSPAVSGYEQYV. The DNA of the CDR3 is TGTGCCAGCAGCCCAGCGGTGTCGGGGTACGAGCAGTACGTC. The chain uses TRBV9 and TRBJ2-7, with a weak D call TRBD2 (5 bases). Germline V lookup: CDR1 SGDLS, CDR2 YYNGEE. The length of the CDR3 is 14 residues. V shed 4 bases and J shed 4 bases, with 15 bases lying between them.

In this sample, this clonotype turned up a few times. The CDR3 spells CASSESTGTGGYNEQFF. Here the CDR3 DNA reads TGCGCCAGCAGTGAGTCGACCGGGACAGGGGGTTACAATGAGCAGTTCTTC. The chain joins TRBV10-1 to TRBJ2-1; 11 bases align to TRBD1. The germline V gene has CDR1 WNHNN and CDR2 SYGVQD (reference sequence). The CDR3 consists of 17 residues. Trimming removed 0 bases from V and 4 bases from J; junction bases left unmatched: 5.

This clonotype was seen a few times. The chain links TRBV6-5 to TRBJ1-6; 8 bases line up with TRBD1. V lost 0 bases and J lost 8; bases outside the gene matches: 3. The length of the CDR3 is 15 residues. Germline CDR1 is MNHEY and CDR2 is SVGAGI. The CDR3 loop is CASSYSRTGYSPLHF. CDR3 bases: TGTGCCAGCAGTTACTCTAGGACAGGGTATTCACCCCTCCACTTT.

CDR3: CASSPGQGAAEQYV. DNA for the CDR3: TGTGCCAGCAGCCCGGGACAGGGGGCTGCCGAGCAGTACGTC. The gene calls are TRBV5-6 and TRBJ2-7; 12 bases are a match to TRBD1. Germline V gene data show CDR1 as SGHDT and CDR2 as YYEEEE. V lost 4 bases and J lost 6; bases outside the gene matches: 5. The CDR3 is 14 amino acids.

This chain connects TRBV6-2 or TRBV6-3 to TRBJ1-5; a possible D gene is TRBD1 (6 bases). Trimming cost V 2 bases and J 2 bases, with 19 bases left between them. CDR1 and CDR2 (germline): MNHEY, SVGEGT. The CDR3 contains 18 residues. The CDR3 sequence is CASSYPSGRGGGNQPQHF. The CDR3 region has the DNA TGTGCCAGCAGTTACCCCTCCGGAAGGGGGGGAGGCAATCAGCCCCAGCATTTT.